The 14 T cell receptor beta chains given below trace back to one sample, sequenced in a study of OX40 agonist ivuxolimab in advanced cancers. TCRdb's table, derived via immunoSEQ multiplex PCR, lists solely in-frame clones and lacks some. This table holds approximately 76,000 clones, roughly 90% found once. Source: CD4+ or CD8+ T cells sorted from blood, taken in a trial of the OX40 agonist ivuxolimab. These receptors were collected from an adult with an advanced solid tumor such as melanoma, head and neck, liver or kidney cancer.

V usage is TRBV6-5 and J usage is TRBJ2-7, with D possibly being TRBD1 (6 bases). The CDR3 runs to 15 residues. V was clipped by 5 bases and J by 2 bases, with 16 bases between them. CDR1 MNHEY and CDR2 SVGAGI come from the germline V gene. CDR3 amino acids: CASSPTGPNTYEQYF. The DNA of the CDR3 is TGTGCCAGCAGTCCGACAGGACCCAACACCTACGAGCAGTACTTC.

V gene TRBV6-5 combines with J gene TRBJ2-5; 12 bases align to TRBD2. J was trimmed by 4 bases and V by 6 bases; bases with no gene match: 3. The CDR3 runs 14 residues. Germline CDR1 reads MNHEY; CDR2 reads SVGAGI. CDR3 in amino acids: CASSLAGGRETQYF. The CDR3 bases are TGTGCCAGCAGCCTAGCGGGGGGGCGAGAGACCCAGTACTTC.

The chain joins TRBV7-9 to TRBJ1-1; 7 nucleotides agree with TRBD1. Germline CDR1 reads SEHNR; CDR2 reads FQNEAQ (reference sequence). This CDR3 spans 13 amino acids. V was clipped by 5 bases and J by 4 bases; unmatched bases: 4. The CDR3 DNA reads TGTGCCAGCAGCGTAGGGACAGCCACTGAAGCTTTCTTT. Its protein is CASSVGTATEAFF.

The chain links TRBV5-6 to TRBJ1-4; TRBD1 might be the D (6 bases). Germline CDR1 is SGHDT and CDR2 is YYEEEE. Trimming pared 4 bases from V and 0 bases from J, leaving 10 bases between. The CDR3 totals 15 residues. The CDR3 DNA sequence: TGTGCCAGCAGCCCCGCAGGGGCAACTAATGAAAAACTGTTTTTT. Translated: CASSPAGATNEKLFF.

This clone has a single count. The chain is built from TRBV29-1 and TRBJ2-1; a possible D gene is TRBD2 (6 bases). The CDR3 covers 13 residues. Trimming stripped 4 bases from V and 3 bases from J, with 10 bases between. Germline V CDR1 and CDR2: SQVTM, ANQGSEA. CDR3 protein: CSVGLANYNEQFF. The CDR3 nucleotides are TGCAGCGTTGGCCTAGCGAACTACAATGAGCAGTTCTTC.

This chain joins TRBV7-6 and TRBJ2-3; TRBD2 aligns across 13 bases. There are 18 residues in the CDR3. V trimming: 4 bases; J trimming: 0 bases; junction bases outside the gene matches: 7. Germline CDR1 SGHVS, CDR2 FNYEAQ. This CDR3 reads CASSSTSGGTLSTDTQYF. For the CDR3, the DNA is TGTGCCAGCAGCTCGACTAGCGGGGGGACCCTAAGCACAGATACGCAGTATTTT.

This clone appeared a few times. This rearrangement joins TRBV4-3 to TRBJ1-1; D is possibly TRBD1 (6 bases). This CDR3 has 18 residues. V was clipped by 0 bases and J by 2 bases, with 19 bases between them. Looked up from germline, CDR1 is LGHNA and CDR2 is YSLEER. The CDR3 here is CASSQDNLGGSKNTEAFF. The CDR3 DNA reads as TGCGCCAGCAGCCAAGATAATCTAGGGGGGTCGAAAAACACTGAAGCTTTCTTT.

The gene calls are TRBV10-3 and TRBJ1-5, with D hard to call. The V gene's germline CDR1 is ENHRY and CDR2 SYGVKD. The V end lost 2 bases, the J end lost 3 bases, and 5 bases lay between the germline ends. The length of the CDR3 is 13 residues. CDR3 nucleotide sequence: TGTGCCATCAGTGAGGACCACAATCAGCCCCAGCATTTT. Translated: CAISEDHNQPQHF.

The chain links TRBV13 to TRBJ2-2; TRBD1 or TRBD2 may be the D gene (6 bases each). The CDR3 covers 16 residues. In germline, CDR1 is PRHDT, CDR2 FYEKMQ (reference sequence). V shed 1 base and J shed 4 bases, with 13 bases lying between them. The CDR3 is CASSLVGGGLTGELFF. In DNA form, the CDR3 reads TGTGCCAGCAGCTTAGTCGGAGGGGGGCTCACCGGGGAGCTGTTTTTT.

This chain uses TRBV19 with TRBJ2-1; 7 positions agree with TRBD1. The CDR3 spans 15 residues. V lost 6 bases and J lost 3; bases outside the gene matches: 8. Germline CDR1 is LNHDA and CDR2 is SQIVND (reference sequence). As DNA, the CDR3 is TGTGCCAGTAGGTCCGGGACAGTGGACTACAATGAGCAGTTCTTC. The encoded protein is CASRSGTVDYNEQFF.

The genes are TRBV2 and TRBJ2-1; D is possibly TRBD2 (5 bases). CDR1 and CDR2 (germline): SNHLY, FYNNEI. The CDR3 has 15 amino acids. With 8 bases removed from V and 0 bases from J, the gap between germline ends came to 14 bases. The CDR3 DNA reads TGTGCCAGCCAGGACTCCTCGAGCTCCTACAATGAGCAGTTCTTC. It encodes CASQDSSSSYNEQFF.

The chain has TRBV27 and TRBJ1-4, with TRBD1 matching over 9 bases. Germline-derived CDR1 and CDR2 are MNHEY and SMNVEV (reference sequence). Unmatched junction bases numbered 6, after V lost 8 bases and J lost 8 bases. CDR3 length: 13 amino acids. In nucleotides, the CDR3 is TGTGCCAGCCGTCCGGGGACAGGGGAAAAACTGTTTTTT. As protein: CASRPGTGEKLFF.

This rearrangement joins TRBV5-1 to TRBJ2-7, with 8 bases that match TRBD2. The CDR3 consists of 15 residues. Unmatched junction bases numbered 6, after V lost 3 bases and J lost 1 base. Germline V lookup: CDR1 SGHRS, CDR2 YFSETQ. The CDR3 loop reads CASSWAAGVSYEQYF. CDR3 sequence (DNA): TGCGCCAGCAGCTGGGCAGCGGGGGTTTCCTACGAGCAGTACTTC.

This chain connects TRBV2 to TRBJ1-4, with D unresolved. The CDR3 runs to 14 residues. V dropped 3 bases and J dropped 3 bases, with 8 bases sitting between them. CDR1 and CDR2 (germline): SNHLY, FYNNEI. The CDR3 sequence: CASSDPGSNEKLFF. CDR3 sequence (DNA): TGTGCCAGCAGTGATCCGGGATCTAATGAAAAACTGTTTTTT.